This T cell receptor (beta chain) was observed in a study of blood T cell repertoires in COVID-19. Generated by immunoSEQ multiplex PCR, the TCRdb table keeps only in-frame clones and is missing some. The table shows approximately 120,000 clones, with around nine tenths occurring only once. The material sequenced was peripheral blood. The TCR originated in a human donor in a cohort sampled during active COVID-19.

CDR3 sequence: CASSYSSTPRETQYF. CDR3 bases: TGTGCCAGCAGTTACTCTTCTACCCCCAGGGAGACCCAGTACTTC. The chain carries TRBV6-5 and TRBJ2-5; D is uncertain. This CDR3 is built from 15 residues. Germline V lookup: CDR1 MNHEY, CDR2 SVGAGI. V was trimmed by 0 bases and J by 5 bases, leaving 13 bases between them.